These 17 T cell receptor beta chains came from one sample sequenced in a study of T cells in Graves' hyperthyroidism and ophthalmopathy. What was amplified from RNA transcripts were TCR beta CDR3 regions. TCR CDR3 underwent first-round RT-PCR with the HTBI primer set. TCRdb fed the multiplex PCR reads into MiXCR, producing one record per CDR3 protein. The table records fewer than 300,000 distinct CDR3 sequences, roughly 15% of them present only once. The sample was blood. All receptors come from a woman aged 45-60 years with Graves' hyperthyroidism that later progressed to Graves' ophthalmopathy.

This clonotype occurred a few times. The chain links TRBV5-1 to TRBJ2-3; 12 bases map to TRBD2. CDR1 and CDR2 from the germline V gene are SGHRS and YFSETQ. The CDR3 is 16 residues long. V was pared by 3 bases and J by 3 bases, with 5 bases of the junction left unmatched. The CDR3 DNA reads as TGCGCCAGCAGCTATGGACTAGCGGGACTGACAGATACGCAGTATTTT. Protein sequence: CASSYGLAGLTDTQYF.

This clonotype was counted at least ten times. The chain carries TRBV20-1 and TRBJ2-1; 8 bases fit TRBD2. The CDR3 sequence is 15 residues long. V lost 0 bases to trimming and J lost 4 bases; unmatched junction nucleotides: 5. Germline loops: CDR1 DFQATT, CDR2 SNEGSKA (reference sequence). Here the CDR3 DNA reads TGCAGTGCTAGAGAAACTAGCGGCCCTTACAATGAGCAGTTCTTC. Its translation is CSARETSGPYNEQFF.

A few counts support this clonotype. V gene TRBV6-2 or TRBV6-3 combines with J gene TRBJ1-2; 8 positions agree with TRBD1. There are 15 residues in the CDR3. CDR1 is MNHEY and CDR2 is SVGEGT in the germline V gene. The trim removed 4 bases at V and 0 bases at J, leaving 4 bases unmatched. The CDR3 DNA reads TGTGCCAGCAGTTTTGGACAGGGAGCTAACTATGGCTACACCTTC. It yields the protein CASSFGQGANYGYTF.

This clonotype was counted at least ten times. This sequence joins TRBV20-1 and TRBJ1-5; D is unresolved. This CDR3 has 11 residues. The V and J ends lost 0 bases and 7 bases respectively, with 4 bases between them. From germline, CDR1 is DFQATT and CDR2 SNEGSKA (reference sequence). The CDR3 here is CSAREEQPQHF. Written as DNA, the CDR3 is TGCAGTGCTAGAGAGGAACAGCCCCAGCATTTT.

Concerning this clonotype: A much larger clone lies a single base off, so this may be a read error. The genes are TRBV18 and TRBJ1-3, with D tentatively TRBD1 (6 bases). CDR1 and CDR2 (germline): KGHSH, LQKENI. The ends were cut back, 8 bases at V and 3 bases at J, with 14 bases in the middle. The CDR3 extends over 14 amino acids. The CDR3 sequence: CASPQGPDGNTIYF. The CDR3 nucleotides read TGTGCCAGCCCACAGGGTCCGGATGGAAACACCATATATTTT. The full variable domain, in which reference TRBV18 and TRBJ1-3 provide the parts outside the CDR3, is NAGVMQNPRHLVRRRGQEARLRCSPMKGHSHVYWYRQLPEEGLKFMVYLQKENIIDESGMPKERFSAEFPKEGPSILRIQQVVRGDSAAYFCASPQGPDGNTIYFGEGSWLTVV.

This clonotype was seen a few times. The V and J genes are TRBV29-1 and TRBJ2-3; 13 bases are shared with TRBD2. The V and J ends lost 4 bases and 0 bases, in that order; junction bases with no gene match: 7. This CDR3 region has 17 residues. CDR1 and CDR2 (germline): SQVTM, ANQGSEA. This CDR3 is CSVVGGLAGFSTDTQYF. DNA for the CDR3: TGCAGCGTTGTAGGGGGACTAGCGGGGTTTAGCACAGATACGCAGTATTTT.

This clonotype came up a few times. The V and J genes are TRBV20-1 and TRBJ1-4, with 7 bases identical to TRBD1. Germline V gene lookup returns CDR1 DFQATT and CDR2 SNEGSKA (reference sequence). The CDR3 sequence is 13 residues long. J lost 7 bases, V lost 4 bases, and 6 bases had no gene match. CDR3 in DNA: TGCAGTGCTAAGGTGCAGGGGGGTGAAAAACTGTTTTTT. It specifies CSAKVQGGEKLFF.

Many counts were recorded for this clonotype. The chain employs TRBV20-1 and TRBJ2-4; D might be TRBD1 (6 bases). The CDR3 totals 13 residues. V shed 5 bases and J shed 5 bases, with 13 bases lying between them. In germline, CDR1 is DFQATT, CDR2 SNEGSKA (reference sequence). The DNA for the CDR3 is TGCAGTGCTCCGCCTAGACAGGAAAACATTCAGTACTTC. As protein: CSAPPRQENIQYF.

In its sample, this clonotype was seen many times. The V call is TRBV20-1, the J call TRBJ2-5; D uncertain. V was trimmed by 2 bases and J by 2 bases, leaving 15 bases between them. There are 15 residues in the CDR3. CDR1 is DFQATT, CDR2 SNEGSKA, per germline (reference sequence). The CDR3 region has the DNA TGCAGTGCTAGACACCCCTCACAGATGCAAGAGACCCAGTACTTC. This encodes CSARHPSQMQETQYF.

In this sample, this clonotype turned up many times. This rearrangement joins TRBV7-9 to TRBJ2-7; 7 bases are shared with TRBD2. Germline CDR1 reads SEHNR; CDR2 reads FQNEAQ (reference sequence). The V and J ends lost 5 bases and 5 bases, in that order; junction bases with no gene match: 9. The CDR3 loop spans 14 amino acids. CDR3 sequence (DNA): TGTGCCAGCAGCCCTGGGGGGGTGGGCGACGAGCAGTACTTC. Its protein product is CASSPGGVGDEQYF.

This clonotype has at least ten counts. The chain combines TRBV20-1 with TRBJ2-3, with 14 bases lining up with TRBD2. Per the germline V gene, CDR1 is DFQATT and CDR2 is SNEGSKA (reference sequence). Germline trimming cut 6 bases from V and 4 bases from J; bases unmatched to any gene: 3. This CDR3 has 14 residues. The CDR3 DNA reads TGCAGTGCCTGGACTAGCGGGAGGCCAGATACGCAGTATTTT. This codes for CSAWTSGRPDTQYF.

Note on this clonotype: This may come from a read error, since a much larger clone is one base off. CDR3 nucleotide sequence: TGTGCCGTCAGCGGGAGAGGGGGGAACTACGAGCAGTACTTC. Protein: CAVSGRGGNYEQYF. The rearrangement uses TRBV10-3 and TRBJ2-7; 8 bases are a match to TRBD2. The CDR3 has 14 residues. Per the germline V gene, CDR1 is ENHRY and CDR2 is SYGVKD.

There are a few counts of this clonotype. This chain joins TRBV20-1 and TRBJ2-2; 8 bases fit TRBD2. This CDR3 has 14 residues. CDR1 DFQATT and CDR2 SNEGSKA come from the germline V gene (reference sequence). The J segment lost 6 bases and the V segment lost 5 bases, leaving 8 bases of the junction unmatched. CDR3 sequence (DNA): TGCAGTGCTCAGGGCACTAGCGGCGCCGGGGAGCTGTTTTTT. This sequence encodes CSAQGTSGAGELFF.

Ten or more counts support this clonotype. DNA for the CDR3: TGCGCCAGCAGCTTCGTAAGCGGGAGGGGGAATGAGCAGTTCTTC. Protein sequence: CASSFVSGRGNEQFF. The chain is built from TRBV5-1 and TRBJ2-1, with TRBD2 identical over 10 bases. CDR3 length: 15 amino acids. Trimming removed 2 bases from V and 7 bases from J; junction bases left unmatched: 6. Germline V lookup: CDR1 SGHRS, CDR2 YFSETQ.

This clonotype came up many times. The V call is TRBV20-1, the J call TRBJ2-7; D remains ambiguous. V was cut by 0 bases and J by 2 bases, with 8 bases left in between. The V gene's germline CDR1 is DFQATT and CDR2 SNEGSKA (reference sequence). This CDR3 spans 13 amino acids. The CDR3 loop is CSARDHQAYEQYF. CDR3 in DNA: TGCAGTGCTAGAGATCACCAAGCCTACGAGCAGTACTTC.

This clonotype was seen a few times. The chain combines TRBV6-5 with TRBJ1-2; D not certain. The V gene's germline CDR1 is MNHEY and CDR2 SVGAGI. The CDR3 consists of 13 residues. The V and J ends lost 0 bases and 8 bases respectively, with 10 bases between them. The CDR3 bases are TGTGCCAGCAGTTACTCGGTAGGGAGCGGCTACACCTTC. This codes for CASSYSVGSGYTF.

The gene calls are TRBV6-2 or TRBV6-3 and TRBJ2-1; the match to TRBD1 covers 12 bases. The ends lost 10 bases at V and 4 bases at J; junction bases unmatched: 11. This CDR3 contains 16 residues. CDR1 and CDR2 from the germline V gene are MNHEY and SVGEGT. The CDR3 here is CATKDRDRGPYNEQFF. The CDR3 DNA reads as TGTGCCACCAAGGATCGGGACAGGGGGCCTTACAATGAGCAGTTCTTC.